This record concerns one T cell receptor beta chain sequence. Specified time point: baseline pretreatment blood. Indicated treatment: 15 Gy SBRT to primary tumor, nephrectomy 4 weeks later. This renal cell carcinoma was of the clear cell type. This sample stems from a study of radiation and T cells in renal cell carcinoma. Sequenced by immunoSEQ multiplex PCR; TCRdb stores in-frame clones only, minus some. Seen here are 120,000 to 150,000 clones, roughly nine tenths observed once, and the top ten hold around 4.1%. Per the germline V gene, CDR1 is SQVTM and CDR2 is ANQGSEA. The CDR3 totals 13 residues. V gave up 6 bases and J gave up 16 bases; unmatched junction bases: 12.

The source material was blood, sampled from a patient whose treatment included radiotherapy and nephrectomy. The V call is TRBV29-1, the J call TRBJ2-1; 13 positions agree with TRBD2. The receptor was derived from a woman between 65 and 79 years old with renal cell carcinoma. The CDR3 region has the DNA TGCAGCGTCCCTCCGACTAGCGGGGGGCCCCAATTCTTC. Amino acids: CSVPPTSGGPQFF.